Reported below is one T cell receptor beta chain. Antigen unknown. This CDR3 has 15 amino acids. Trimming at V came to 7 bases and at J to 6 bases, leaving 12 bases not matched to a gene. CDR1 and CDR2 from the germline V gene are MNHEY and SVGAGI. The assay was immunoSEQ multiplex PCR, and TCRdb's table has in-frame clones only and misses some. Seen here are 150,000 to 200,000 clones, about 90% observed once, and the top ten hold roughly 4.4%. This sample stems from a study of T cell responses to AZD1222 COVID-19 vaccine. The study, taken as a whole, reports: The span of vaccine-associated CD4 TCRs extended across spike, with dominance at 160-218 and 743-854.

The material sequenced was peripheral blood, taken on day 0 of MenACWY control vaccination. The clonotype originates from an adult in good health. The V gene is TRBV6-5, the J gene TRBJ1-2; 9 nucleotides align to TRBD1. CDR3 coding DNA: TGTGCCAGCAAGCCAAACAGGGGGCGGTTGGATGGCTACACCTTC. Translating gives CASKPNRGRLDGYTF.